These T cell receptor beta chains were read from a single sample in a study of spatial heterogeneity in lung cancer. TCRdb independently ran MiXCR on the 5' RACE reads; one entry per CDR3 protein. Of 20,000 to 25,000 distinct CDR3 sequences listed, just over 4.5% are singletons. Specimen: PBMCs, collected at surgery. These receptors all stem from a male donor with early-stage non-small cell lung cancer. The CDR3 runs from the conserved cysteine through the conserved F or W. D genes are given only for firm matches. The size field is filled for only some rows; it gives once, few, many or a size class.

TRBJ1-5,-,TRBV6-5,many,TGTGCCAGCAGTATGACAGTGGGTCAGCCCCAGCATTTT,CASSMTVGQPQHF
TRBJ2-1,TRBD2,TRBV7-9,-,TGTGCCAGCAGCATGACTAGCGGGGTATACAATGAGCAGTTCTTC,CASSMTSGVYNEQFF
TRBJ2-3,-,TRBV20-1,many,TGCAGTGCTATAGGGGTGAGCACAGATACGCAGTATTTT,CSAIGVSTDTQYF
TRBJ2-3,-,TRBV20-1,many,TGCAGTGCTCCCTACGGACAGCTGAGCACAGATACGCAGTATTTT,CSAPYGQLSTDTQYF
TRBJ2-6,-,TRBV14,many,TGTGCCAGCAGCCAACGGGGGGCGCCTGGGGCCAACGTCCTGACTTTC,CASSQRGAPGANVLTF
TRBJ2-7,-,TRBV24-1,many,TGTGCCACCAGTTCTGACAGATCTCCTTCCTACGAGCAGTACTTC,CATSSDRSPSYEQYF
TRBJ2-1,-,TRBV7-9,few,TGTGCCGGGGAAAGAAGGGGGAAGAGCTCCTACAATGAGCAGTTCTTC,CAGERRGKSSYNEQFF
TRBJ1-1,TRBD1,TRBV6-5,medium-sized,TGTGCCAGCAGTAAGGGACAGGGAGGTACCACTGAAGCTTTCTTT,CASSKGQGGTTEAFF
TRBJ1-6,-,TRBV4-3,many,TGCGCCAGCAGCCAAGACAGGGGTTATAATTCACCCCTCCACTTT,CASSQDRGYNSPLHF
TRBJ2-4,TRBD1,TRBV5-1,few,TGCGCCAGCAGCTTCCAACAGGGGGCGGGCATTCAGTACTTC,CASSFQQGAGIQYF
TRBJ2-3,TRBD2,TRBV20-1,many,TGCAGTGCTAGAGACCCTTCTAGCGGGAGACCAGATACGCAGTATTTT,CSARDPSSGRPDTQYF
TRBJ2-3,-,TRBV20-1,many,TGCAGCGCTAGGGGGAGAGGGAGCACAGATACGCAGTATTTT,CSARGRGSTDTQYF
TRBJ2-4,TRBD2,TRBV18,many,TGTGCCAGCTCACCCGCCGCTAGCGGGAGGGCCGAGGGAGCCAAAAACATTCAGTACTTC,CASSPAASGRAEGAKNIQYF
TRBJ1-1,-,TRBV12-3/TRBV12-4,few,TGTGCCAGCAGACAATTAAATCCAGGGGTCGTCAACACTGAAGCTTTCTTT,CASRQLNPGVVNTEAFF
TRBJ2-3,TRBD2,TRBV27,many,TGTGCCAGCATTTCGACTAGCCCCCTCACAGATACGCAGTATTTT,CASISTSPLTDTQYF
TRBJ2-3,-,TRBV24-1,many,TGTGCCACCAGTGACCACGACACAGATACGCAGTATTTT,CATSDHDTDTQYF
TRBJ1-4,-,TRBV20-1,many,TGCAGTGCTAGATTCGGGGACGAAAAACTGTTTTTT,CSARFGDEKLFF
TRBJ1-2,TRBD1,TRBV5-1,many,TGCGCCAGCAGCCCGGATGGGACAGGGGGGTACTATGGCTACACCTTC,CASSPDGTGGYYGYTF
TRBJ1-1,TRBD1,TRBV20-1,many,TGCAGTGCTAGCCGGGACAGGGGTCCAGCGAACACTGAAGCTTTCTTT,CSASRDRGPANTEAFF
TRBJ2-1,TRBD2,TRBV9,many,TGTGCCAGCAGCGTAGTTGCGGGGGGGCCGTGGAATGAGCAGTTCTTC,CASSVVAGGPWNEQFF
TRBJ2-1,-,TRBV7-6,many,TGTGCCACTGAGAGCTCCTACAATGAGCAGTTCTTC,CATESSYNEQFF
TRBJ1-1,-,TRBV9,many,TGTGCCAGCAGCATACAGGGTATGAACACTGAAGCTTTCTTT,CASSIQGMNTEAFF
TRBJ2-7,TRBD1,TRBV27,many,TGTGCCAGCAGCCCGGGGACAGGGGTCTACGAGCAGTACTTC,CASSPGTGVYEQYF
TRBJ1-3,-,TRBV11-2,few,TGTGCCAGCAGCTACGTCAGGGGTCCTCTGGGAAACACCATATATTTT,CASSYVRGPLGNTIYF
TRBJ2-7,-,TRBV5-1,many,TGCGCCAGCAGCTTAGACGGGGGCCTCTACGAGCAGTACTTC,CASSLDGGLYEQYF
TRBJ2-5,TRBD1,TRBV7-8,many,TGTGCCAGCCTGTGGGGTGGGACAGGGCTTCAAGAGACCCAGTACTTC,CASLWGGTGLQETQYF
TRBJ2-3,-,TRBV7-9,many,TGTGCCAGCAGCCCCCTCGCGACCACAGATACGCAGTATTTT,CASSPLATTDTQYF
TRBJ2-7,TRBD1,TRBV25-1,many,TGTGCCAGCAGTGAATCGGGACAGGGGGAGAAGGGATCCTACGAGCAGTACTTC,CASSESGQGEKGSYEQYF
TRBJ1-5,-,TRBV7-2,many,TGTGCCAGCAGCCAAAACAGGGGCAATCAGCCCCAGCATTTT,CASSQNRGNQPQHF
TRBJ2-3,TRBD2,TRBV12-3/TRBV12-4,many,TGTGCCAGCAGTTTATCGGCGGGTGGGGGGGAGCAGTATTTT,CASSLSAGGGEQYF
TRBJ2-7,TRBD2,TRBV3-1,many,TGTGCCAGCAGCCGAGACGGGAGGTACGAGCAGTACTTC,CASSRDGRYEQYF
TRBJ2-2,TRBD2,TRBV20-1,many,TGCAGTGCTAGAGGTAGCGGGGGCCTCGCCACCGGGGAGCTGTTTTTT,CSARGSGGLATGELFF
TRBJ1-5,-,TRBV6-1,-,TGTGCCAGCAGTGAAGCAGGCACGGGGCAGCCCCAGCATTTT,CASSEAGTGQPQHF
TRBJ1-6,TRBD1,TRBV27,many,TGTGCCAGCAGATTACAGGGGAGCTCCTATAATTCACCCCTCCACTTT,CASRLQGSSYNSPLHF
TRBJ1-1,TRBD1,TRBV12-3/TRBV12-4,many,TGTGCCAGCAGACGGGGACAGCGTTACACTGAAGCTTTCTTT,CASRRGQRYTEAFF